Presented here are 21 T cell receptor beta chains from one specimen sequenced in a study of control samples from healthy donors and cancer patients. Here immunoSEQ multiplex PCR was the method, and the copy in TCRdb shows in-frame clones only, minus some. Of 90,000 to 150,000 clones in the sample, around nine tenths were seen once. The sequencing sample was made of blood. All receptors derive from a man younger than 45 in good health.

This chain connects TRBV10-2 to TRBJ1-1, with D possibly being TRBD1 (6 bases). Trimming removed 6 bases from V and 0 bases from J, with 14 bases in between. The CDR3 sequence is 15 residues long. Germline V gives CDR1 WSHSY, CDR2 SAAADI. CDR3 amino acids: CASRGVWDMNTEAFF. In nucleotides, the CDR3 is TGCGCCAGCAGAGGGGTGTGGGACATGAACACTGAAGCTTTCTTT.

The chain has TRBV7-9 and TRBJ2-7; 10 nucleotides line up with TRBD1. This CDR3 comprises 14 residues. CDR1 is SEHNR and CDR2 is FQNEAQ in the germline V gene (reference sequence). V gave up 6 bases and J gave up 3 bases; unmatched junction bases: 5. The CDR3 loop reads CASSPRTGGYEQYF. The CDR3 bases are TGTGCCAGCAGTCCTAGGACAGGGGGCTACGAGCAGTACTTC.

V and J are TRBV5-5 and TRBJ1-3; 8 positions agree with TRBD1. The ends lost 3 bases at V and 15 bases at J; junction bases unmatched: 17. This CDR3 is 15 amino acids long. Germline assignment: CDR1 SGHKS and CDR2 YYEKEE (reference sequence). Here the CDR3 reads CASSSGPGQAGWGYF. The CDR3 DNA reads as TGTGCCAGCAGCTCGGGACCGGGACAGGCTGGGTGGGGATATTTT.

CDR3 loop: CASSPGGTETQYF. CDR3 coding DNA: TGTGCCAGCAGCCCCGGGGGGACCGAGACCCAGTACTTC. The chain carries TRBV28 and TRBJ2-5, with TRBD2 matching 7 bases. The CDR3 contains 13 residues. CDR1 and CDR2 from the germline V gene are MDHEN and SYDVKM. V was clipped by 6 bases and J by 5 bases; unmatched bases: 6.

The chain recombines TRBV18 with TRBJ1-1; D gene uncertain. Trimming cost V 1 base and J 1 base, with 10 bases left between them. This CDR3 has 15 residues. CDR1 KGHSH and CDR2 LQKENI come from the germline V gene. CDR3 region: CASSPLGSGNTEAFF. The DNA for the CDR3 is TGTGCCAGCTCACCACTGGGGTCGGGGAACACTGAAGCTTTCTTT.

CDR3 nucleotide sequence: TGTGCTAGTGGTTTGTCCTACGACAGGCTATATGGCTACACCTTC. This sequence encodes CASGLSYDRLYGYTF. The chain combines TRBV12-5 with TRBJ1-2, with D possibly TRBD1 on 6 matching bases. With 2 bases removed from V and 5 bases from J, the gap between germline ends came to 15 bases. This CDR3 comprises 15 residues. Looked up from germline, CDR1 is LGHNT and CDR2 is FRNRAP.

V gene TRBV5-4 combines with J gene TRBJ2-1; D possibly corresponds to TRBD1 (5 bases). Germline loops: CDR1 SGHNT, CDR2 YYREEE (reference sequence). The V end was cut by 1 base, the J end by 6 bases, with 8 bases between. The CDR3 length is 13 residues. CDR3 amino acids: CASSLQGSNEQFF. The CDR3 bases are TGTGCCAGCAGCTTGCAGGGCTCCAATGAGCAGTTCTTC. The variable domain in full, completed from reference TRBV5-4 and TRBJ2-1, reads ETGVTQSPTHLIKTRGQQVTLRCSSQSGHNTVSWYQQALGQGPQFIFQYYREEENGRGNFPPRFSGLQFPNYSSELNVNALELDDSALYLCASSLQGSNEQFFGPGTRLTVL.

DNA of the CDR3: TGCGCCAGCAGCCTCCGTAGCGGGGGGCCCCCAAACTACAATGAGCAGTTCTTC. Amino acid sequence: CASSLRSGGPPNYNEQFF. The J gene is TRBJ2-1, the V gene TRBV5-1; 10 bases fit TRBD2. From germline, CDR1 is SGHRS and CDR2 YFSETQ. Unmatched junction bases numbered 13, after V lost 4 bases and J lost 3 bases. The CDR3 length is 18 residues. Full variable domain (remainder filled in from reference TRBV5-1 and TRBJ2-1): KAGVTQTPRYLIKTRGQQVTLSCSPISGHRSVSWYQQTPGQGLQFLFEYFSETQRNKGNFPGRFSGRQFSNSRSEMNVSTLELGDSALYLCASSLRSGGPPNYNEQFFGPGTRLTVL.

The genes are TRBV2 and TRBJ1-5; TRBD1 is a possible D gene (5 bases). V lost 2 bases, J lost 15 bases, and 11 bases lay in between. Germline-derived CDR1 and CDR2 are SNHLY and FYNNEI. The CDR3 extends over 11 amino acids. The CDR3 spells CASSELGVMHF. The CDR3 DNA follows: TGTGCCAGCAGTGAATTGGGGGTAATGCATTTT.

Points on this clone: Other DNA sequences of this sample code for an identical CDR3. The J gene is TRBJ1-4, the V gene TRBV18; 7 nucleotides match TRBD1. The CDR3 is 16 amino acids. V dropped 3 bases and J dropped 4; count of bases not matched to a gene: 8. Germline values: CDR1 KGHSH, CDR2 LQKENI. This chain's CDR3 is CASSPGGTALNEKLFF. For the CDR3, the DNA is TGTGCCAGCTCACCGGGAGGGACAGCCCTTAATGAAAAACTGTTTTTT.

The chain is built from TRBV15 and TRBJ2-5, with D possibly being TRBD2 (5 bases). CDR3 length: 14 residues. Germline-derived CDR1 and CDR2 are LNHNV and YYDKDF (reference sequence). The ends were cut back, 0 bases at V and 6 bases at J, with 11 bases in the middle. This chain's CDR3 is CATSRDIGEKTQYF. The CDR3 DNA is TGTGCCACCAGCAGAGATATTGGGGAGAAGACCCAGTACTTC.

In this sample, this clone turned up a few times. This chain joins TRBV3-1 (or the pseudogene TRBV3-2) and TRBJ1-3; no clear D gene. The CDR3 spans 15 residues. Looked up from germline, CDR1 is LGHDT and CDR2 is YNNKEL (reference sequence). Trimming shortened V by 1 base and J by 0 bases, and 7 bases separated the two germline ends. The CDR3: CASSQVRNSGNTIYF. CDR3 DNA: TGTGCCAGCAGCCAAGTACGGAACTCTGGAAACACCATATATTTT.

CDR3 in DNA: TGTGCCAGTAGGACTGGGACGTTCGAAGATACGCAGTATTTT. Protein: CASRTGTFEDTQYF. The chain combines TRBV19 with TRBJ2-3; possibly TRBD1 or TRBD2 for D (5 bases each). Germline V gene sequence: CDR1 LNHDA, CDR2 SQIVND (reference sequence). This CDR3 comprises 14 residues. Trimming took 6 bases from V and 5 from J, leaving 15 bases between them.

This chain uses TRBV19 with TRBJ1-6; D perhaps matches TRBD1 (5 bases). The germline V and J ends were trimmed by 1 base and 10 bases, with 11 bases remaining between them. Germline-derived CDR1 and CDR2 are LNHDA and SQIVND (reference sequence). CDR3 length: 14 residues. Here the CDR3 reads CASSIAGINSPLHF. Here the CDR3 DNA reads TGTGCCAGTAGTATAGCAGGGATTAACTCACCCCTCCACTTT.

V usage is TRBV7-2 and J usage is TRBJ1-5; D is undetermined. V was pared by 0 bases and J by 4 bases, with 16 bases between. This CDR3 has 17 amino acids. Germline V gene data show CDR1 as SGHTA and CDR2 as FQGNSA. This CDR3 reads CASSLAAHGGMNQPQHF. CDR3 bases: TGTGCCAGCAGCTTAGCGGCCCATGGAGGGATGAATCAGCCCCAGCATTTT.

The chain links TRBV19 to TRBJ1-1; the match to TRBD1 covers 7 bases. Losses at the gene ends were 6 bases for V and 5 bases for J; bases not matched to a gene: 9. CDR1 and CDR2 from the germline V gene are LNHDA and SQIVND (reference sequence). The CDR3 extends over 14 amino acids. CDR3 sequence reads: CASRTSQGRTEAFF. The CDR3 coding sequence is TGTGCCAGTAGAACATCACAGGGGCGGACTGAAGCTTTCTTT.

The chain employs TRBV2 and TRBJ1-4; unclear D gene. With 7 bases removed from V and 4 bases from J, the gap between germline ends came to 10 bases. The CDR3 contains 13 residues. CDR1 and CDR2 from the germline V gene are SNHLY and FYNNEI. As DNA, the CDR3 is TGTGCCAGCACCTCCGGACTTAATGAAAAACTGTTTTTT. This codes for CASTSGLNEKLFF.

CDR3 residues: CATSEGLAGEQFF. In DNA, the CDR3 is TGTGCCACCAGTGAGGGACTAGCGGGTGAGCAGTTCTTC. V and J are TRBV24-1 and TRBJ2-1, with 12 positions matching TRBD2. CDR1 is KGHDR, CDR2 SFDVKD, per germline. Trimming cost V 4 bases and J 9 bases; bases outside gene matches: 0. The CDR3 sequence is 13 residues long.

This clone was counted a single time. The V call is TRBV11-1, the J call TRBJ2-2, with no clear D. Trimming cost V 0 bases and J 4 bases, with 6 bases left between them. This CDR3 comprises 14 residues. Germline loops: CDR1 SGHAT, CDR2 FQDESV (reference sequence). The DNA for the CDR3 is TGTGCCAGCAGCTTAGCAGGGCCCACCGGGGAGCTGTTTTTT. It codes for CASSLAGPTGELFF.

The chain uses TRBV6-5 and TRBJ2-7, with D perhaps matching TRBD1 or TRBD2 (5 bases each). The CDR3 spans 15 residues. The V gene's germline CDR1 is MNHEY and CDR2 SVGAGI. The germline V and J ends were trimmed by 5 bases and 4 bases, with 18 bases remaining between them. This chain's CDR3 is CASSRNRDQVYEQYV. The CDR3 region has the DNA TGTGCCAGCAGTCGAAACCGGGACCAGGTATACGAGCAGTACGTC.

The V and J genes are TRBV11-1 and TRBJ2-2; possible D gene TRBD1, 5 bases. This CDR3 comprises 15 residues. Trimming cost V 8 bases and J 3 bases, with 16 bases left between them. From germline, CDR1 is SGHAT and CDR2 FQDESV (reference sequence). The CDR3 spells CASRPREEDTGELFF. The CDR3 DNA sequence: TGTGCCAGCCGCCCCAGGGAAGAGGACACCGGGGAGCTGTTTTTT.